This section outlines one T cell receptor (beta chain) sequence together with its context. Its antigen is currently unknown. This sample was included in a study of cytomegalovirus exposure and HLA in healthy donors. General observations from the study: TCR clusters originating in the first cohort tended to co-occur in the roughly 120 validation repertoires, according to a later analysis. While the bulk of TCR sequences proved rare, some public TCRs turned up in many donors.

Here immunoSEQ multiplex PCR was the method, and the copy in TCRdb shows in-frame clones only, minus some. This sample has about 130,000 clones; roughly 87% occur once, and the top ten carry 9%. CDR1 and CDR2 (germline): SGHTA, FQGTGA. The CDR3 is made up of 13 amino acids. V was clipped by 5 bases and J by 1 base, with 8 bases between them. This clonotype originated in a woman aged 18-29 years in good health and CMV-seropositive. The chain employs TRBV7-3 and TRBJ1-1; D gene uncertain. Sequencing was done on a sample of PBMCs. The CDR3 DNA sequence: TGTGCCAGCAGCCGTAGTCCGAACACTGAAGCTTTCTTT. The encoded protein is CASSRSPNTEAFF. Full variable domain (remainder filled in from reference TRBV7-3 and TRBJ1-1): GAGVSQTPSNKVTEKGKYVELRCDPISGHTALYWYRQSLGQGPEFLIYFQGTGAADDSGLPNDRFFAVRPEGSVSTLKIQRTERGDSAVYLCASSRSPNTEAFFGQGTRLTVV.